Each of the 16 T cell receptor beta chains below was sequenced from the same sample in a study of cytomegalovirus exposure and HLA in healthy donors. This PCR relied on a set of 60 Vbeta primers and 13 Jbeta primers. Generated by immunoSEQ multiplex PCR, the TCRdb table keeps only in-frame clones and is missing some. Among 120,000 or so clones listed, around 70% were seen once. Sequencing used PBMCs. The receptors stem from a woman between 45 and 60 years old in good health and CMV-seropositive.

This chain connects TRBV18 to TRBJ2-5; possibly TRBD1 for D (6 bases). V lost 4 bases and J lost 4, with 16 bases in between. The CDR3 consists of 15 residues. CDR1 and CDR2 (germline): KGHSH, LQKENI. CDR3 sequence reads: CASSQASGTTETQYF. CDR3 bases: TGTGCCAGCTCACAAGCTTCCGGGACAACAGAGACCCAGTACTTC.

The genes are TRBV5-3 and TRBJ2-1; 9 nucleotides agree with TRBD2. TRBV5-3 counts as an open reading frame of uncertain function. The CDR3 is 14 amino acids. V shed 4 bases and J 8 bases; nucleotides not matched to a gene: 7. The CDR3 here is CARSLRTSADEQFF. Written as DNA, the CDR3 is TGTGCCAGAAGCCTGAGGACTAGCGCCGATGAGCAGTTCTTC.

The genes are TRBV5-1 and TRBJ2-1; 8 bases are shared with TRBD1. Germline V CDR1 and CDR2: SGHRS, YFSETQ. V dropped 5 bases and J dropped 4; count of bases not matched to a gene: 2. CDR3 length: 13 residues. In DNA form, the CDR3 reads TGCGCCAGCAGGAGGACAGGGTACAATGAGCAGTTCTTC. This translates into CASRRTGYNEQFF.

The chain carries TRBV9 and TRBJ1-6; 9 bases line up with TRBD1. The CDR3 totals 18 residues. J lost 0 bases, V lost 3 bases, and 7 bases had no gene match. Germline CDR1 is SGDLS and CDR2 is YYNGEE. CDR3 region: CASSAGTGIPSYNSPLHF. CDR3 DNA: TGTGCCAGCAGCGCCGGGACAGGGATCCCCTCCTATAATTCACCCCTCCACTTT.

The rearrangement uses TRBV9 and TRBJ2-3, with D unresolved. Trimming cost V 3 bases and J 0 bases, with 11 bases left between them. The CDR3 loop spans 15 amino acids. In germline, CDR1 is SGDLS, CDR2 YYNGEE. For the CDR3, the DNA is TGTGCCAGCAGCGCAGTTGACAAGAGCACAGATACGCAGTATTTT. Translation: CASSAVDKSTDTQYF.

The gene calls are TRBV10-3 and TRBJ1-5; 7 bases agree with TRBD1. This CDR3 is 17 amino acids long. Germline V gene data show CDR1 as ENHRY and CDR2 as SYGVKD. After removal of 8 bases from V and 3 bases from J, the junction contained 16 bases not matched to a gene. The CDR3 sequence: CAILLRNGTAVNQPQHF. For the CDR3, the DNA is TGTGCCATCTTGCTTCGAAATGGGACAGCTGTCAATCAGCCCCAGCATTTT.

This clone was seen a handful of times. V gene TRBV5-1 combines with J gene TRBJ1-4; no clear D. The CDR3 covers 14 residues. Germline CDR1 reads SGHRS; CDR2 reads YFSETQ. Trimming removed 6 bases from V and 3 bases from J, with 12 bases in between. CDR3 amino acids: CASTLGGSNEKLFF. The DNA for the CDR3 is TGCGCCAGCACCCTAGGTGGGTCTAATGAAAAACTGTTTTTT.

The V call is TRBV28, the J call TRBJ1-2; D is perhaps TRBD1 (5 bases). Germline V gene data show CDR1 as MDHEN and CDR2 as SYDVKM. Deletions cut 5 bases from V and 0 bases from J, with 13 bases between. The CDR3 consists of 15 residues. For the CDR3, the DNA is TGTGCCAGCAGTGTACCGGGGGGAGCTAACTATGGCTACACCTTC. Its translation: CASSVPGGANYGYTF.

This sequence joins TRBV19 and TRBJ2-2, with D maybe TRBD2 (6 bases). With 5 bases removed from V and 6 bases from J, the gap between germline ends came to 10 bases. CDR1 and CDR2 from the germline V gene are LNHDA and SQIVND (reference sequence). The CDR3 has 13 amino acids. CDR3 DNA: TGTGCCAGTAGTGCGGGATCTGCCGGGGAGCTGTTTTTT. Its protein is CASSAGSAGELFF.

The J gene is TRBJ1-1, the V gene TRBV19; possible D gene TRBD1, 5 bases. This CDR3 region has 14 residues. Germline V gene sequence: CDR1 LNHDA, CDR2 SQIVND (reference sequence). The V end lost 0 bases, the J end lost 4 bases, and 9 bases lay between the germline ends. CDR3 nucleotides: TGTGCCAGTAGTATAGATCTGGGGGGCACTGAAGCTTTCTTT. This sequence encodes CASSIDLGGTEAFF.

The genes are TRBV2 and TRBJ2-2, with 8 bases that match TRBD1. The CDR3 is 13 amino acids. In germline, CDR1 is SNHLY, CDR2 FYNNEI. With V trimmed by 11 bases and J by 4 bases, 6 bases remained unmatched. CDR3 nucleotide sequence: TGTGCCTCTGGACAGGGTAGCACCGGGGAGCTGTTTTTT. This gives the protein CASGQGSTGELFF.

The chain uses TRBV7-8 and TRBJ1-4, with 10 bases lining up with TRBD1. The CDR3 has 14 residues. Germline V gene data show CDR1 as SGHVS and CDR2 as FQNEAQ. The junction had 6 bases not matched to a gene; V was cut back by 6 bases and J by 8 bases. The CDR3, as DNA: TGTGCCAGCAGACAGGGACAGGGGAGGGAAAAACTGTTTTTT. Translation gives CASRQGQGREKLFF.

The chain couples TRBV27 to TRBJ1-2; tentatively, D is TRBD1 (6 bases). The CDR3 is 13 amino acids. Trimming left V 3 bases short and J 8 bases short, with 13 bases between. Looked up from germline, CDR1 is MNHEY and CDR2 is SMNVEV (reference sequence). This chain's CDR3 is CASSFGGAGGYTF. CDR3 bases: TGTGCCAGCAGTTTTGGGGGGGCGGGGGGCTACACCTTC.

V and J are TRBV29-1 and TRBJ2-1; 10 bases align to TRBD2. CDR3 length: 15 residues. V dropped 3 bases and J dropped 5; count of bases not matched to a gene: 7. The germline CDR1 and CDR2 sequences are SQVTM and ANQGSEA. CDR3 sequence: CSVDEGAGGDNEQFF. The CDR3 DNA reads as TGCAGCGTTGATGAGGGAGCGGGGGGGGACAATGAGCAGTTCTTC.

The count of this clone is one. The V call is TRBV4-3, the J call TRBJ1-2, with 7 bases fitting TRBD1. Looked up from germline, CDR1 is LGHNA and CDR2 is YSLEER. This CDR3 region has 13 residues. V shed 2 bases and J 8 bases; nucleotides not matched to a gene: 5. The CDR3 bases are TGCGCCAGCAGCCAATTAACAGGGGTCGGCTACACCTTC. As protein: CASSQLTGVGYTF.

This clone showed up just a few times. The chain couples TRBV10-3 to TRBJ2-7; perhaps TRBD2 as D (6 bases). V gave up 2 bases and J gave up 0 bases, with 11 bases separating them. The CDR3 length is 15 residues. CDR1 and CDR2 (germline): ENHRY, SYGVKD. The CDR3 here is CAISENLGGSYEQYF. CDR3 coding DNA: TGTGCCATCAGTGAGAACCTGGGGGGCTCCTACGAGCAGTACTTC.